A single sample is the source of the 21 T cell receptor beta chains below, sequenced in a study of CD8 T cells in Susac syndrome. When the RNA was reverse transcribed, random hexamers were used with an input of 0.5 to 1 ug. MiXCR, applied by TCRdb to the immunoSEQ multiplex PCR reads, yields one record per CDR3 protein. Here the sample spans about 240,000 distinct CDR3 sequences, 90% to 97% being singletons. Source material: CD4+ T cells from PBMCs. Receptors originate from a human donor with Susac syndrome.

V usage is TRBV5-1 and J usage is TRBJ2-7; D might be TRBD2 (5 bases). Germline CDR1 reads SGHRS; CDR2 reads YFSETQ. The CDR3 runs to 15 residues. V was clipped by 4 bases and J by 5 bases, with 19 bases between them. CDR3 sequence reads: CASSTSRSSRDEQYF. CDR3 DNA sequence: TGCGCCAGCAGCACCTCCAGGTCATCGAGGGACGAGCAGTACTTC.

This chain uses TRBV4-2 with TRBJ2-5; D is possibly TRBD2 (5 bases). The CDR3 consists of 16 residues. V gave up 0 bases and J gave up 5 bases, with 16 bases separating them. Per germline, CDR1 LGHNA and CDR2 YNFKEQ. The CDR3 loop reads CASSQDRETSAETQYF. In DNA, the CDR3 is TGTGCCAGCAGCCAAGATAGGGAGACGAGTGCGGAGACCCAGTACTTC.

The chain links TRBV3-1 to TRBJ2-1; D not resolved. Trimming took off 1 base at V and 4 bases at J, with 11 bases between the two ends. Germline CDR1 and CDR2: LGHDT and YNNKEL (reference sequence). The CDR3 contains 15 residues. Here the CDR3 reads CASSQGLSPYNEQFF. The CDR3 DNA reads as TGTGCCAGCAGCCAAGGGCTCAGTCCATACAATGAGCAGTTCTTC.

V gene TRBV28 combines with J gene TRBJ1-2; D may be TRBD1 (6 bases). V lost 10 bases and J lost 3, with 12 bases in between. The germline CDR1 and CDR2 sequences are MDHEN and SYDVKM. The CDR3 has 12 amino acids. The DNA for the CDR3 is TGTGCCACCGGCCGACAGGACTATGGCTACACCTTC. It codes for CATGRQDYGYTF.

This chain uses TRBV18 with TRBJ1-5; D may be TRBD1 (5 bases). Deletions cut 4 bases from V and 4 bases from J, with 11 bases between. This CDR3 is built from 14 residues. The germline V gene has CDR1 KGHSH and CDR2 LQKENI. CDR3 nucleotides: TGTGCCAGCTCACACGACAGCGCTAATCAGCCCCAGCATTTT. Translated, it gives CASSHDSANQPQHF.

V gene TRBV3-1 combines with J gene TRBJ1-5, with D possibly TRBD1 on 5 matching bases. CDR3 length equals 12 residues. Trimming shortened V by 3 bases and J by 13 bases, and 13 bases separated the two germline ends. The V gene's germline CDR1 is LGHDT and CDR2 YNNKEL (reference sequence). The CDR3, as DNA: TGTGCCAGCAGCCACCGCACAGGTGCACAGCATTTT. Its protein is CASSHRTGAQHF.

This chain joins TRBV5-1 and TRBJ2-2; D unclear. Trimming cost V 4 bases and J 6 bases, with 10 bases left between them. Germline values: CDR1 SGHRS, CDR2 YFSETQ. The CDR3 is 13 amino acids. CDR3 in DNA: TGCGCCAGCAGCCCAACTCCAGCCGGGGAGCTGTTTTTT. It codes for CASSPTPAGELFF.

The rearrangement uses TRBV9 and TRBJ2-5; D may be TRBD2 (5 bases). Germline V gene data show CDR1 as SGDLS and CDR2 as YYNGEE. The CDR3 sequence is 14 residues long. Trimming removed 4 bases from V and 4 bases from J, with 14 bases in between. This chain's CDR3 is CASSPRGPLETQYF. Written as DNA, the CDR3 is TGTGCCAGCAGCCCCAGAGGGCCCCTAGAGACCCAGTACTTC.

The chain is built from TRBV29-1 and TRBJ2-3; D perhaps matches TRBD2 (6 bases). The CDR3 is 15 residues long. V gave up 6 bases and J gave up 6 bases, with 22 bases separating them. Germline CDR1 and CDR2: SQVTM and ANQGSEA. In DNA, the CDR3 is TGCAGCGTACCGGGACTTCCCGCTGTAGCGGATACGCAGTATTTT. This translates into CSVPGLPAVADTQYF.

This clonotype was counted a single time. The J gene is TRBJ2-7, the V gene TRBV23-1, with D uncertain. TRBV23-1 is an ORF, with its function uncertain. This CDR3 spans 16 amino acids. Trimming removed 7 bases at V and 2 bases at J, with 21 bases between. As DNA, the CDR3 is TGCGCCAGCACGCAGATAAAGGGTCCAGCACCCTACGAGCAGTACTTC. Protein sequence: CASTQIKGPAPYEQYF.

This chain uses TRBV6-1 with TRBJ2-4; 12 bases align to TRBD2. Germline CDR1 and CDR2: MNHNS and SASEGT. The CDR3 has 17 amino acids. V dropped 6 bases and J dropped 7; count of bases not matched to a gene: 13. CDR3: CASRGPGLAGLPNIQYF. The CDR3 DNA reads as TGTGCCAGCAGAGGACCGGGACTAGCGGGCTTACCCAACATTCAGTACTTC.

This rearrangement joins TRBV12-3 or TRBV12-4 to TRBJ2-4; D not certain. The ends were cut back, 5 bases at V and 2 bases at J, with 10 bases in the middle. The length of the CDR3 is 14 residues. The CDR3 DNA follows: TGTGCCAGCAGTGTTGGGTCCACCAAAAACATTCAGTACTTC. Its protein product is CASSVGSTKNIQYF.

Here the CDR3 DNA reads TGTGCCAGCTCACCCCGGGGAGGACAAGGGTCAGATACGCAGTATTTT. Translated, it gives CASSPRGGQGSDTQYF. The rearrangement uses TRBV18 and TRBJ2-3; D perhaps matches TRBD2 (6 bases). The CDR3 covers 16 residues. The germline CDR1 and CDR2 sequences are KGHSH and LQKENI. The germline V and J ends were trimmed by 3 bases and 4 bases, with 17 bases remaining between them. The entire variable domain, with the rest obtained from reference TRBV18 and TRBJ2-3, is as follows: NAGVMQNPRHLVRRRGQEARLRCSPMKGHSHVYWYRQLPEEGLKFMVYLQKENIIDESGMPKERFSAEFPKEGPSILRIQQVVRGDSAAYFCASSPRGGQGSDTQYFGPGTRLTVL.

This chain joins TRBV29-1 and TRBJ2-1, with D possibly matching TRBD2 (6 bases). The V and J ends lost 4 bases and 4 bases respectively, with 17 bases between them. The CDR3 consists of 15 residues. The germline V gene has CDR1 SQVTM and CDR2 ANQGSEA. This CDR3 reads CSVAGVGGRYNEQFF. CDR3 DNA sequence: TGCAGCGTTGCGGGGGTCGGGGGACGGTACAATGAGCAGTTCTTC.

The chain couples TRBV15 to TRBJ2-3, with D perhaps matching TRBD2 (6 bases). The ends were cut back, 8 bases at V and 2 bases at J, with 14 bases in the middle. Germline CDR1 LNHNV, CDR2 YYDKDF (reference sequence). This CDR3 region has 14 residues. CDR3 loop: CATGDRDFTDTQYF. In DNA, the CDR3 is TGTGCCACCGGGGACCGGGACTTCACAGATACGCAGTATTTT.

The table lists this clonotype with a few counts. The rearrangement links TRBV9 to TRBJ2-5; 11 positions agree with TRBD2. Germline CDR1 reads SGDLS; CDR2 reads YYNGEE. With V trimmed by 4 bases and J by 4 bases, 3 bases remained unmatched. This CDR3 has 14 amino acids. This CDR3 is CASSPGLAGETQYF. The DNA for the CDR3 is TGTGCCAGCAGCCCAGGACTAGCGGGAGAGACCCAGTACTTC.

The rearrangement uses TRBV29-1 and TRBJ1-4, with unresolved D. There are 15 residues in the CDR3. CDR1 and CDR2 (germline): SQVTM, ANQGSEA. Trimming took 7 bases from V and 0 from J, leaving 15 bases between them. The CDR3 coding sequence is TGCAGCGCCGGAACGAGCTTTGCAACTAATGAAAAACTGTTTTTT. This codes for CSAGTSFATNEKLFF. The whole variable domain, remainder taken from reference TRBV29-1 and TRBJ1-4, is SAVISQKPSRDICQRGTSLTIQCQVDSQVTMMFWYRQQPGQSLTLIATANQGSEATYESGFVIDKFPISRPNLTFSTLTVSNMSPEDSSIYLCSAGTSFATNEKLFFGSGTQLSVL.

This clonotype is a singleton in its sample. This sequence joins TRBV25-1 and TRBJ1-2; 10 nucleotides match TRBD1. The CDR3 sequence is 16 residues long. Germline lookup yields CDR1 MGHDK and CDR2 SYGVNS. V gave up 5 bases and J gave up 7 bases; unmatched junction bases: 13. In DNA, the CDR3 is TGTGCCAGCAGTCAAATTACCGGGACAGGGGATACTGGCTACACCTTC. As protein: CASSQITGTGDTGYTF.

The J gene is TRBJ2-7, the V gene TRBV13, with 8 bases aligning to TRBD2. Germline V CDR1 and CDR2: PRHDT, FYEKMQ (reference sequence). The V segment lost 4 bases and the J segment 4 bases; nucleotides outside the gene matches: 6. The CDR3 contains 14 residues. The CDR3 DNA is TGTGCCAGCAGCTCGAGGACTAGCCCTTACGAGCAGTACTTC. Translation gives CASSSRTSPYEQYF. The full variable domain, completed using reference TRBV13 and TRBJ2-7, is AAGVIQSPRHLIKEKRETATLKCYPIPRHDTVYWYQQGPGQDPQFLISFYEKMQSDKGSIPDRFSAQQFSDYHSELNMSSLELGDSALYFCASSSRTSPYEQYFGPGTRLTVT.

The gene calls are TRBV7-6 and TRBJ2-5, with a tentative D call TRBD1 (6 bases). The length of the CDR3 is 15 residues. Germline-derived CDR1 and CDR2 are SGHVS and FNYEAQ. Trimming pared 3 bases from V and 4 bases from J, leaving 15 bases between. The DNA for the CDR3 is TGTGCCAGCAGCTTCGGACAGTCAGGGGCAGAGACCCAGTACTTC. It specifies CASSFGQSGAETQYF.

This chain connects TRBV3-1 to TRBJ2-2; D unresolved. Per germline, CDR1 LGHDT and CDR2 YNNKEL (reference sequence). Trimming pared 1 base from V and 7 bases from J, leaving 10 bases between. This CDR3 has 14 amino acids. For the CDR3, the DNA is TGTGCCAGCAGCCAAGTTTCAGCGATCGGGGAGCTGTTTTTT. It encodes CASSQVSAIGELFF.